The present TCR beta chain was sequenced within a study of blood T cells in healthy people across ages. Sample-barcoded 5' priming and a J-beta primer mix drove a second PCR of roughly 6 to 12 cycles. Every cDNA molecule carried a tag from a template-switch adaptor bearing 12 random nucleotides. TCRdb independently ran MiXCR on the 5' RACE reads; one entry per CDR3 protein. The repertoire consists of roughly 700,000 distinct CDR3 sequences, with about 34% occurring once and the leading ten covering roughly 15%. Germline V gene lookup returns CDR1 MNHEY and CDR2 SVGAGI. J was trimmed by 2 bases and V by 4 bases; bases with no gene match: 9. The CDR3 totals 17 residues. The study, taken as a whole, reports: Diversity was higher, and naive CD4+ cells more numerous, in long-lived donors than in aged donors. Investigators treated diversity estimates from one million T cells as underestimates.

This clonotype was counted at least ten times. Its specificity is not known. This TCR was recovered from a woman of 80 years or more in good health. Sequenced sample: blood. The rearrangement uses TRBV6-5 and TRBJ2-4; 9 bases are a match to TRBD1. The CDR3, as DNA: TGTGCCAGCAGTTCGGGACAGGGCGACCGGACCAAAAACATTCAGTACTTC. This encodes CASSSGQGDRTKNIQYF.